The 12 T cell receptor beta chains below were found in one sample sequenced in a study of Graves' ophthalmopathy and Graves' hyperthyroidism. Using RNA transcripts, the TCR beta CDR3 regions were amplified. HTBI-primed first-round RT-PCR preceded second-round multiplex PCR. TCRdb used MiXCR to reprocess the multiplex PCR reads, holding one entry per CDR3 protein. The data show about 1.1 million distinct CDR3 sequences, 35% to 40% seen once. The sequencing sample was made of peripheral blood or thyroid tissue (not recorded which). Source of these receptors: an adult man with Graves' hyperthyroidism.

V is TRBV29-1 and J is TRBJ1-5, with 8 nucleotides matching TRBD1. Per the germline V gene, CDR1 is SQVTM and CDR2 is ANQGSEA. The CDR3 runs 12 residues. V was pared by 8 bases and J by 7 bases, with 7 bases of the junction left unmatched. In DNA form, the CDR3 reads TGCAGCTTGAAACAGGGGGGACAGCCCCAGCATTTT. Translating gives CSLKQGGQPQHF. The full variable domain, in which reference TRBV29-1 and TRBJ1-5 provide the parts outside the CDR3, is SAVISQKPSRDICQRGTSLTIQCQVDSQVTMMFWYRQQPGQSLTLIATANQGSEATYESGFVIDKFPISRPNLTFSTLTVSNMSPEDSSIYLCSLKQGGQPQHFGDGTRLSIL.

This clonotype showed up many times. The V and J genes are TRBV20-1 and TRBJ1-6; 7 positions agree with TRBD1. The CDR3 runs 14 residues. V lost 6 bases, J lost 8 bases, and 10 bases stayed unmatched. Germline-derived CDR1 and CDR2 are DFQATT and SNEGSKA (reference sequence). The CDR3 is CSARSDRVDSPLHF. CDR3 sequence (DNA): TGCAGTGCAAGAAGTGACAGGGTGGATTCACCCCTCCACTTT.

This clonotype was seen ten or more times. This chain links TRBV2 with TRBJ1-2; a weak D match, TRBD1 (6 bases). V gave up 7 bases and J gave up 4 bases, with 16 bases separating them. Per germline, CDR1 SNHLY and CDR2 FYNNEI. This CDR3 is 14 amino acids long. The CDR3 region has the DNA TGTGCCAGCAACAGGGACAATTACGGCTATGGCTACACCTTC. Its protein product is CASNRDNYGYGYTF.

J is TRBJ1-5 and V is TRBV19; D gene uncertain. V lost 7 bases, J lost 8 bases, and 0 bases lay in between. The length of the CDR3 is 8 residues. Per germline, CDR1 LNHDA and CDR2 SQIVND (reference sequence). The CDR3 DNA sequence: TGTGCCAGTAAGCCCCAGCATTTT. Translation gives CASKPQHF.

This clonotype was seen only a few times. The V gene is TRBV4-3, the J gene TRBJ2-7; unclear D gene. Between the trimmed V and J ends, which lost 0 bases and 0 bases, there was a span of 6 bases. CDR3 length: 14 residues. Germline V gene lookup returns CDR1 LGHNA and CDR2 YSLEER. The CDR3 is CASSQDSHSYEQYF. The CDR3 region has the DNA TGCGCCAGCAGCCAAGACAGTCACTCCTACGAGCAGTACTTC.

This clonotype was counted a few times. The chain has TRBV12-3 or TRBV12-4 and TRBJ1-1; 8 bases are shared with TRBD1. The junction had 9 bases not matched to a gene; V was cut back by 5 bases and J by 4 bases. The CDR3 contains 15 residues. Written as DNA, the CDR3 is TGTGCCAGCAGTCAACAAGCAGGGGGCTTCACTGAAGCTTTCTTT. Translated: CASSQQAGGFTEAFF.

This rearrangement joins TRBV9 to TRBJ1-3, with TRBD1 matching 10 bases. Germline V gene sequence: CDR1 SGDLS, CDR2 YYNGEE. V gave up 3 bases and J gave up 0 bases; unmatched junction bases: 12. The CDR3 is 19 amino acids. CDR3 nucleotides: TGTGCCAGCAGCGATCCTCGGGACAGGGGAACCTACTCTGGAAACACCATATATTTT. It yields the protein CASSDPRDRGTYSGNTIYF.

CDR3: CASSLRLADVSLYF. As DNA, the CDR3 is TGTGCCAGCAGCTTGAGACTAGCGGATGTGTCACTGTACTTC. The chain recombines TRBV5-6 with TRBJ2-5; 9 positions match TRBD2. Germline V CDR1 and CDR2: SGHDT, YYEEEE. The CDR3 has 14 amino acids. V was pared by 1 base and J by 13 bases, with 11 bases of the junction left unmatched.

The V call is TRBV7-7, the J call TRBJ2-2; D is possibly TRBD1 (5 bases). CDR1 is SSHAT, CDR2 FNYEAQ, per germline (reference sequence). This CDR3 is built from 17 residues. The V end was cut by 2 bases, the J end by 0 bases, with 13 bases between. CDR3 sequence (DNA): TGTGCCAGCAGCTTATATCCCCAGGGCTCGAACACCGGGGAGCTGTTTTTT. It is translated as CASSLYPQGSNTGELFF.

V usage is TRBV25-1 and J usage is TRBJ2-5, with D possibly TRBD2 on 6 matching bases. The CDR3 extends over 18 amino acids. CDR1 MGHDK and CDR2 SYGVNS come from the germline V gene. Trimming shortened V by 2 bases and J by 0 bases, and 19 bases separated the two germline ends. The CDR3 sequence is CASSELPRGRGYQETQYF. The CDR3 coding sequence is TGTGCCAGCAGTGAACTCCCGCGGGGTCGAGGGTACCAAGAGACCCAGTACTTC.

J is TRBJ2-7 and V is TRBV18; no firm D call. Trimming took 0 bases from V and 5 from J, leaving 14 bases between them. CDR1 and CDR2 (germline): KGHSH, LQKENI. The CDR3 spans 15 residues. The CDR3 region is CASSPPSRPDHEQYF. CDR3 sequence (DNA): TGTGCCAGCTCACCACCGTCGCGGCCCGATCACGAGCAGTACTTC.

The chain is built from TRBV29-1 and TRBJ2-7; possibly TRBD2 for D (5 bases). Germline V CDR1 and CDR2: SQVTM, ANQGSEA. The V end lost 6 bases, the J end lost 0 bases, and 15 bases lay between the germline ends. There are 14 residues in the CDR3. This CDR3 reads CSVRVAGSSYEQYF. The CDR3 DNA is TGCAGCGTACGAGTGGCGGGTAGCTCCTACGAGCAGTACTTC.